This T cell receptor beta chain was identified during a study of T cells in Graves' hyperthyroidism and ophthalmopathy. RNA transcripts were the template for amplifying TCR beta CDR3 regions. HTBI primers drove first-round RT-PCR of the TCR CDR3. TCRdb re-derived calls from the multiplex PCR reads in MiXCR, one entry per CDR3 protein. The sample lists about 700,000 distinct CDR3 sequences; 14% were seen once. Overall study findings and caveats: By a 13 V-J model, ophthalmopathy was set apart from stable hyperthyroidism. Ophthalmopathy onset followed model prediction by a median about seven months. Blood also held most thyroid clonotypes expanded beyond 0.001.

This clonotype appeared many times. The antigen is undetermined. The CDR3 sequence is 13 residues long. Germline trimming cut 5 bases from V and 3 bases from J; bases unmatched to any gene: 1. The sequenced sample was blood. This chain uses TRBV12-3 or TRBV12-4 with TRBJ2-1; 7 bases line up with TRBD2. The clonotype was recovered from a woman in her late teens or twenties with Graves' hyperthyroidism. The CDR3 spells CASSRDYYNEQFF. The CDR3 DNA follows: TGTGCCAGCAGTCGGGACTACTACAATGAGCAGTTCTTC.